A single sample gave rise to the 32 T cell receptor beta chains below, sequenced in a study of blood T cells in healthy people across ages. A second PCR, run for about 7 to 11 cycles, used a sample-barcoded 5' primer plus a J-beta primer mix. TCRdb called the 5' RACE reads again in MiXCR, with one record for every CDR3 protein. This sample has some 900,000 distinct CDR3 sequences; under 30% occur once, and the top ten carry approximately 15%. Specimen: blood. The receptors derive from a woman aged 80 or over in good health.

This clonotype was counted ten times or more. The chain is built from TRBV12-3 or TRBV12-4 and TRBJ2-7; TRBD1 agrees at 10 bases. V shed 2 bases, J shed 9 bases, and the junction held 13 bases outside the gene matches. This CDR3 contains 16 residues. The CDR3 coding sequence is TGTGCCAGCAGTTTATTCGCTGTCGGGACAGGGGCAGCGCAGTACTTC. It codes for CASSLFAVGTGAAQYF.

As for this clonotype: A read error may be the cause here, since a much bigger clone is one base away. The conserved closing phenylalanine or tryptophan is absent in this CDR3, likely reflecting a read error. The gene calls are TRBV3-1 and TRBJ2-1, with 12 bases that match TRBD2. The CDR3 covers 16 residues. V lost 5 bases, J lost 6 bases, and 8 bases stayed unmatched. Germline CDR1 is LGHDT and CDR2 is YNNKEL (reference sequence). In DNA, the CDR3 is TGTGCCAGCAGCGCCCAGCTAGCGGGGGGGCCCAATGAGCAGTTCGTC. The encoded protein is CASSAQLAGGPNEQFV.

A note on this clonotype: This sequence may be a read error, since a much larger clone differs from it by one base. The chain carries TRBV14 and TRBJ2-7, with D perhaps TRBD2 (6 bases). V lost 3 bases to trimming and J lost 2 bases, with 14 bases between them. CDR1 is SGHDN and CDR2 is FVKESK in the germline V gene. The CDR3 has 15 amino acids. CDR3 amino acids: CASSQVADGPYEQYF. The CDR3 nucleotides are TGTGCCAGCAGCCAGGTAGCGGACGGACCCTACGAGCAGTACTTC.

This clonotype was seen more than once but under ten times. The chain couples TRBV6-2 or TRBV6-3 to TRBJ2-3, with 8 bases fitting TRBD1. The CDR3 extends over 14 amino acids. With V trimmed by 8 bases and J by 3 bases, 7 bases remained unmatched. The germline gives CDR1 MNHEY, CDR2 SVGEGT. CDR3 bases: TGTGCCAGCTGCCTAACAGGGGGGACAGATACGCAGTATTTT. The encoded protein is CASCLTGGTDTQYF.

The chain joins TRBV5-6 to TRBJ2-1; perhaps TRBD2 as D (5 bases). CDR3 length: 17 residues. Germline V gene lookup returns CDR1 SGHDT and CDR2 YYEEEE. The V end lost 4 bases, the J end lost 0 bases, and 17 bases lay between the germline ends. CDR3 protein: CASSPGEPWRSYNEQFF. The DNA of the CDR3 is TGTGCCAGCAGCCCCGGGGAACCCTGGCGCTCCTACAATGAGCAGTTCTTC.

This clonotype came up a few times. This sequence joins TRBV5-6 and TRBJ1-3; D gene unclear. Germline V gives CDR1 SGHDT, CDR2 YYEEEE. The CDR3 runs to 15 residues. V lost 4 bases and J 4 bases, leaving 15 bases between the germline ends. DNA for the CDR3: TGTGCCAGCAGCGCCGCCCCGGGAGGCGGAAACACCATATATTTT. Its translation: CASSAAPGGGNTIYF.

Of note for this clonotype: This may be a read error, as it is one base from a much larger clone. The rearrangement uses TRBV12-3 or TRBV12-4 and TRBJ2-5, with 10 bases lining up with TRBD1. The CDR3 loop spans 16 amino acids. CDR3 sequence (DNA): TGTGCCAGAAGTTTAGCCCTCGGGACAGGGGAAGAGACCCAGTACTTC. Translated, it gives CARSLALGTGEETQYF.

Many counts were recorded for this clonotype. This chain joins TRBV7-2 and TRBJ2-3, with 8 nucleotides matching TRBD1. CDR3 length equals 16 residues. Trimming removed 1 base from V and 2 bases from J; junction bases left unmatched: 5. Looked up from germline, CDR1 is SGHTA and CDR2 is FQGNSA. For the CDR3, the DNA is TGTGCCAGCAGCTTAGGGACAGGGCTTTCCACAGATACGCAGTATTTT. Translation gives CASSLGTGLSTDTQYF.

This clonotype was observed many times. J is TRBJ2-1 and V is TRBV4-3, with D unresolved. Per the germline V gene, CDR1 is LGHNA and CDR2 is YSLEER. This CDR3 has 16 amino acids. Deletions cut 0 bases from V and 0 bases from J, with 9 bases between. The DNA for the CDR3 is TGCGCCAGCAGCCAAGATTCAGCGCACTCCTACAATGAGCAGTTCTTC. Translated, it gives CASSQDSAHSYNEQFF.

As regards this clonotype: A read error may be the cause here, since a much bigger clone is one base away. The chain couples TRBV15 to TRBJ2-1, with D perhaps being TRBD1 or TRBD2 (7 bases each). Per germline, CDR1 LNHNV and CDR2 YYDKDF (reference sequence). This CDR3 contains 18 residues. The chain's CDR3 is CATSRVGGGRGIYNEQVF. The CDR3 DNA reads TGTGCCACCAGCAGAGTGGGAGGGGGCAGGGGAATATACAATGAGCAGGTCTTC.

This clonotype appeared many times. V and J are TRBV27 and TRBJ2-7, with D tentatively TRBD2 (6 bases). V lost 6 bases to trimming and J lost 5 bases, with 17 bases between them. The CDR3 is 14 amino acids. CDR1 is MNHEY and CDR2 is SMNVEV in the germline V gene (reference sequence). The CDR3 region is CASSRGSRLDEQYF. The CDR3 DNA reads TGTGCCAGCAGCCGGGGGAGCCGGTTGGACGAGCAGTACTTC.

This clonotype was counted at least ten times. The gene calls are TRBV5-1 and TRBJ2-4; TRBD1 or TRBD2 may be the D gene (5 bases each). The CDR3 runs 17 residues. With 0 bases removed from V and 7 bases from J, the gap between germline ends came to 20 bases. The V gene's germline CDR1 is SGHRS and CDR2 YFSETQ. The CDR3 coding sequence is TGCGCCAGCAGCTTGGGGGGGACCTCGGGCGGCGGGAACATTCAGTACTTC. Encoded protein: CASSLGGTSGGGNIQYF.

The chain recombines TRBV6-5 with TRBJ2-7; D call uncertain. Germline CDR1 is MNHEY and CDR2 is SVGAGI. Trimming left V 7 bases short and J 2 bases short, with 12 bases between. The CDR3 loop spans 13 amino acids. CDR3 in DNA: TGTGCCAGCAAGAACCTGGGCACCTACGAGCAGTACTTC. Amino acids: CASKNLGTYEQYF.

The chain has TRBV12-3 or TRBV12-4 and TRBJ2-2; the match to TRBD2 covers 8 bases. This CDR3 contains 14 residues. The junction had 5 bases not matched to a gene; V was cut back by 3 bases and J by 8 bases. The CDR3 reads CASSLWVAGGELFF. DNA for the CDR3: TGTGCCAGCAGTTTGTGGGTAGCGGGAGGGGAGCTGTTTTTT.

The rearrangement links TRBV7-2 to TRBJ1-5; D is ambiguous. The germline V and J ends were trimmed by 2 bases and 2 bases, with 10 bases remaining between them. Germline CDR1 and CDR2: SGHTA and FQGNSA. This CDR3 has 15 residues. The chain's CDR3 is CASSLWAEGNQPQHF. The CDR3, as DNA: TGTGCCAGCAGCTTATGGGCCGAGGGCAATCAGCCCCAGCATTTT.

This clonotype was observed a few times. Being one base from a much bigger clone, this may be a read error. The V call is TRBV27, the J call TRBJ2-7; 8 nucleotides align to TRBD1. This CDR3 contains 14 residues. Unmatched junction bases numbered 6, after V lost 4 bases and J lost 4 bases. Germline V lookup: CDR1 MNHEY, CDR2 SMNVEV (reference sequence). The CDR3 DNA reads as TGTGCCAGCAGTTCTCGGACAGGGCGTTACGAGCAGTACTTC. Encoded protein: CASSSRTGRYEQYF.

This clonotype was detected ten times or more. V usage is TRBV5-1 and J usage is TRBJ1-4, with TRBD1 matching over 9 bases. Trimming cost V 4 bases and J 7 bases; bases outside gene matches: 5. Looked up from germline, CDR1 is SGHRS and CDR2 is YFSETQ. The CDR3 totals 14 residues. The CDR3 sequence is CASSTGQGIEKLFF. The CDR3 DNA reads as TGCGCCAGCAGCACGGGACAGGGCATTGAAAAACTGTTTTTT.

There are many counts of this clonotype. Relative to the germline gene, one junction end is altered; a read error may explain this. The chain's CDR3 is CASSLGNKEQFF. The CDR3 bases are TGCGCCAGCAGCTTGGGAAACAAAGAGCAGTTCTTC. The chain carries TRBV5-1 and TRBJ2-1; D is undetermined. The CDR3 contains 12 residues. Germline assignment: CDR1 SGHRS and CDR2 YFSETQ. The full variable domain, completed using reference TRBV5-1 and TRBJ2-1, is KAGVTQTPRYLIKTRGQQVTLSCSPISGHRSVSWYQQTPGQGLQFLFEYFSETQRNKGNFPGRFSGRQFSNSRSEMNVSTLELGDSALYLCASSLGNKEQFFGPGTRLTVL.

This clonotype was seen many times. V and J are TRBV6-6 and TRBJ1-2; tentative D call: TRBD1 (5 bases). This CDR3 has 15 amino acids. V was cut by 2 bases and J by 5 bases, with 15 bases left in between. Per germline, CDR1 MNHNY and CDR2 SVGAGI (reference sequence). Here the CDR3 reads CASSYGEGSRYGYTF. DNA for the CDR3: TGTGCCAGCAGTTACGGGGAGGGGAGTAGGTATGGCTACACCTTC.

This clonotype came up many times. CDR3 amino acids: CASSLMARGSDTQYF. The CDR3, as DNA: TGCGCCAGCAGCTTGATGGCCCGGGGGTCAGATACGCAGTATTTT. The chain has TRBV5-1 and TRBJ2-3; TRBD2 might be the D (6 bases). Trimming left V 1 base short and J 4 bases short, with 13 bases between. Germline loops: CDR1 SGHRS, CDR2 YFSETQ. The CDR3 runs 15 residues.

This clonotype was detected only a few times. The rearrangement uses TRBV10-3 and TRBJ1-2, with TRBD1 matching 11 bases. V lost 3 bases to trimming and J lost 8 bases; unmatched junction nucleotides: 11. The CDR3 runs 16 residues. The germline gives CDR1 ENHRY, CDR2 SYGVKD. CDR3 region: CAISDHPGQGVWGYTF. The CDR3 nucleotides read TGTGCCATCAGTGACCACCCGGGACAGGGGGTTTGGGGCTACACCTTC.

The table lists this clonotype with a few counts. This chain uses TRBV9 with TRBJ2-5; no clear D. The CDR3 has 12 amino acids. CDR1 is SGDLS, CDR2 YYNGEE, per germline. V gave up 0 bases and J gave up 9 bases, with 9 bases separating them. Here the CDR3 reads CASSVVEGPQYF. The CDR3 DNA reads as TGTGCCAGCAGCGTAGTGGAAGGACCCCAGTACTTC.

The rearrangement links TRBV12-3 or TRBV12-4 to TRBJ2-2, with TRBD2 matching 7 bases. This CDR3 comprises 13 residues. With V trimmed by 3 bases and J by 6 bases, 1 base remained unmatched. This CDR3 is CASSFGLAGELFF. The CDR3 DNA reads TGTGCCAGCAGTTTCGGACTAGCCGGGGAGCTGTTTTTT.

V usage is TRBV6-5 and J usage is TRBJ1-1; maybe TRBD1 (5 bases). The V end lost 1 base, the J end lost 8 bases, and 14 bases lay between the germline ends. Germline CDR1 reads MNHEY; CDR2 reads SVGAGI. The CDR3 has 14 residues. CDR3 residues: CASSYFQGGIEAFF. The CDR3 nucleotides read TGTGCCAGCAGTTACTTTCAGGGTGGAATCGAAGCTTTCTTT.

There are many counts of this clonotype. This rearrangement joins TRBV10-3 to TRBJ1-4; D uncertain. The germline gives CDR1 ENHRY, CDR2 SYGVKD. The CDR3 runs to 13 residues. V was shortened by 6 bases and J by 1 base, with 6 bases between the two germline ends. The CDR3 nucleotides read TGTGCCATCAGGGATAGAACTAATGAAAAACTGTTTTTT. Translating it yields CAIRDRTNEKLFF.

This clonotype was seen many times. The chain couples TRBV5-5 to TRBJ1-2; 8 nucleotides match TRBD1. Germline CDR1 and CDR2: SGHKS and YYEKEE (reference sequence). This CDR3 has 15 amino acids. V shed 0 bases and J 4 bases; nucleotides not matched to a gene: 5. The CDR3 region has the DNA TGTGCCAGCAGCTTGGTGGGGCAGGGGGCCTATGGCTACACCTTC. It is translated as CASSLVGQGAYGYTF.

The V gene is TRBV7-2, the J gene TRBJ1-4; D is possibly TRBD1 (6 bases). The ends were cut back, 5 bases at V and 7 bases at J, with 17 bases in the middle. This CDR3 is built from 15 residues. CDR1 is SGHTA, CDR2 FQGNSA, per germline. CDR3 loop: CASSTRTDLGEKLFF. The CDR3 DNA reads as TGTGCCAGCAGCACAAGGACAGACCTGGGTGAAAAACTGTTTTTT. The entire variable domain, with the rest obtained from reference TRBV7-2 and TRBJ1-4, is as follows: GAGVSQSPSNKVTEKGKDVELRCDPISGHTALYWYRQSLGQGLEFLIYFQGNSAPDKSGLPSDRFSAERTGGSVSTLTIQRTQQEDSAVYLCASSTRTDLGEKLFFGSGTQLSVL.

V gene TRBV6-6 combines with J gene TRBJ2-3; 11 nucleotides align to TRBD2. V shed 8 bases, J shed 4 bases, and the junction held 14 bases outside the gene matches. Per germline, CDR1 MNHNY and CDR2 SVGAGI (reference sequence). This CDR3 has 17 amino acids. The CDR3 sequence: CASHRQVLAGVADTQYF. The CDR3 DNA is TGTGCCAGCCACCGACAGGTACTAGCGGGAGTTGCAGATACGCAGTATTTT.

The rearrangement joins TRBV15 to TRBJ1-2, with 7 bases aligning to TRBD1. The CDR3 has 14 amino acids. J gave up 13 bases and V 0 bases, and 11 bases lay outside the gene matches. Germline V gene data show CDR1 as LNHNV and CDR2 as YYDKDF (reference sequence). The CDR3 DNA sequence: TGTGCCACCAGCAGAGATCAGGGGGGTACAGCTTGCACCTTC. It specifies CATSRDQGGTACTF.

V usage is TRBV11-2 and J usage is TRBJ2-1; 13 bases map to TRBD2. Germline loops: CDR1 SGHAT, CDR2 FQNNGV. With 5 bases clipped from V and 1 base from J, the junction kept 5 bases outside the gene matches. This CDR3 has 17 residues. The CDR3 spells CASSPGTSGISYNEQFF. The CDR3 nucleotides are TGTGCCAGCAGCCCCGGGACTAGCGGGATATCCTACAATGAGCAGTTCTTC.

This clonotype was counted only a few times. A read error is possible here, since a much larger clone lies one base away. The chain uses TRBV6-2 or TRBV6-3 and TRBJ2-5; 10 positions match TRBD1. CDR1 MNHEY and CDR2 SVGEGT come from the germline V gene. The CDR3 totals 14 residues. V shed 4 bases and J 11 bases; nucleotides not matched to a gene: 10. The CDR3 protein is CASSWGQGYNEQYF. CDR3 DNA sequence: TGTGCCAGCAGTTGGGGACAGGGGTACAATGAGCAGTACTTC.

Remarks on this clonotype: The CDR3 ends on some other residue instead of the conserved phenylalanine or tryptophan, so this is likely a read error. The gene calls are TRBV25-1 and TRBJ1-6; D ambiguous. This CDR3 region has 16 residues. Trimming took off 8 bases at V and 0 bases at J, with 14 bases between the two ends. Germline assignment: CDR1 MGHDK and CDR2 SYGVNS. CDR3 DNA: TGTGCCAGCGCTAACCCTGGCAGCTCCTATAATTCACCCCTCCACTGT. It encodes CASANPGSSYNSPLHC.